Below are 8 T cell receptor beta chains sequenced from a single sample in a study of T cells after yellow fever vaccination (dated by TCRdb to between 2017 and 2020). Receptor amplification or capture employed 5' RACE. For sequencing, an Illumina NovaSeq 6000 was employed. TCRdb reanalyzed the raw reads on its own, using fastp at Q25 for trimming and MiXCR for clone calling, and kept in-frame beta chains. Each entry merges the rows of one CDR3 protein and shows their most common DNA and genes. The sample records approximately 300,000 distinct CDR3 sequences, around 10% of which are singletons. The biggest ten clones account for 2.5% to 4% of the sample. Explained via the paper, the treatment or condition label denotes: live attenuated yellow fever vaccine strain. The sequences come from CD4+ T cells sorted from PBMCs, collected 45 days after the yellow fever booster vaccination. These receptors were taken from a man aged 18-30 years who received the YFV17D yellow fever vaccine.

This clonotype was detected only a few times. This chain joins TRBV9 and TRBJ2-1; a possible D gene is TRBD2 (6 bases). Germline loops: CDR1 SGDLS, CDR2 YYNGEE. Trimming took 8 bases from V and 8 from J, leaving 23 bases between them. The CDR3 has 15 amino acids. The CDR3 bases are TGTGCCAGTACACCCGCGTTGGCGGGGAGATATGAGCAGTTCTTC. It translates to CASTPALAGRYEQFF.

The chain joins TRBV5-1 to TRBJ1-1, with D perhaps TRBD1 (6 bases). CDR3 length equals 13 residues. Germline CDR1 and CDR2: SGHRS and YFSETQ. The V and J ends lost 4 bases and 10 bases respectively, with 17 bases between them. This CDR3 reads CASSPGSGVGAFF. The CDR3 DNA follows: TGCGCCAGCAGCCCCGGATCAGGGGTTGGAGCTTTCTTT. Combining the CDR3 with reference TRBV5-1 and TRBJ1-1 gives the whole variable domain KAGVTQTPRYLIKTRGQQVTLSCSPISGHRSVSWYQQTPGQGLQFLFEYFSETQRNKGNFPGRFSGRQFSNSRSEMNVSTLELGDSALYLCASSPGSGVGAFFGQGTRLTVV.

This clonotype was observed at least ten times. The chain combines TRBV29-1 with TRBJ1-1; 9 nucleotides agree with TRBD1. Germline CDR1 SQVTM, CDR2 ANQGSEA. The CDR3 has 15 amino acids. Unmatched junction bases numbered 11, after V lost 4 bases and J lost 5 bases. This CDR3 reads CSVAGRQGVETEAFF. CDR3 in DNA: TGCAGCGTTGCTGGTCGACAGGGGGTAGAGACTGAAGCTTTCTTT.

Only a few counts were recorded for this clonotype. The chain is built from TRBV12-3 or TRBV12-4 and TRBJ1-5; D is possibly TRBD1 (6 bases). The germline V and J ends were trimmed by 6 bases and 1 base, with 13 bases remaining between them. The CDR3 is made up of 15 amino acids. The CDR3 reads CASREQGSSNQPQHF. CDR3 nucleotides: TGTGCCAGCAGGGAACAGGGCTCCAGCAATCAGCCCCAGCATTTT.

The chain employs TRBV6-1 and TRBJ2-2, with D uncertain. The CDR3 runs 15 residues. Germline values: CDR1 MNHNS, CDR2 SASEGT. V lost 0 bases to trimming and J lost 1 base, with 6 bases between them. The CDR3 bases are TGTGCCAGCAGTGAAGCGCTCCAGAACACCGGGGAGCTGTTTTTT. Its translation: CASSEALQNTGELFF.

The chain uses TRBV19 and TRBJ2-5, with 9 positions matching TRBD2. With V trimmed by 4 bases and J by 4 bases, 7 bases remained unmatched. CDR1 is LNHDA, CDR2 SQIVND, per germline (reference sequence). The CDR3 spans 15 residues. The CDR3 bases are TGTGCCAGTAGTAGAAGAGTAGCGGGGGTAGAGACCCAGTACTTC. Protein product: CASSRRVAGVETQYF. Based on the CDR3 plus reference TRBV19 and TRBJ2-5, the full variable domain is DGGITQSPKYLFRKEGQNVTLSCEQNLNHDAMYWYRQDPGQGLRLIYYSQIVNDFQKGDIAEGYSVSREKKESFPLTVTSAQKNPTAFYLCASSRRVAGVETQYFGPGTRLLVL.

The V and J genes are TRBV10-3 and TRBJ2-7, with a tentative D call TRBD1 (5 bases). V lost 3 bases to trimming and J lost 6 bases, with 12 bases between them. The CDR3 has 13 residues. Germline assignment: CDR1 ENHRY and CDR2 SYGVKD. In DNA, the CDR3 is TGTGCCATCAGTGAAGGGGCAGGGTTCGAGCAGTACTTC. Translated, it gives CAISEGAGFEQYF.

Many counts were recorded for this clonotype. The V and J genes are TRBV20-1 and TRBJ2-4, with 7 bases identical to TRBD2. V was pared by 4 bases and J by 4 bases, with 7 bases of the junction left unmatched. In germline, CDR1 is DFQATT, CDR2 SNEGSKA (reference sequence). This CDR3 has 14 amino acids. CDR3 loop: CSAKLAKGKNIQYF. CDR3 DNA: TGCAGTGCTAAACTAGCGAAAGGAAAAAACATTCAGTACTTC.